The 7 T cell receptor beta chains in this list originate from one sample, sequenced in a study of a mutant IDH1 vaccine in newly diagnosed glioma. Data came from immunoSEQ multiplex PCR; TCRdb stores just in-frame clones and leaves some out. The sample lists 55,000 or so clones; roughly 90% were seen once. No antigen is known for these receptors. The time point was: week 11, during vaccination. Each dose of the vaccine consisted of 300 ug of mutant IDH1 20-mer peptide, with topical imiquimod. The sequencing used PBMCs, collected from a glioma patient whose treatment included an IDH1 peptide vaccine. The origin of the receptors is a man over 45 with glioma.

This sequence joins TRBV7-2 and TRBJ1-4; D remains ambiguous. V lost 2 bases and J 4 bases, leaving 11 bases between the germline ends. This CDR3 has 15 amino acids. Germline V gives CDR1 SGHTA, CDR2 FQGNSA. In DNA, the CDR3 is TGTGCCAGCAGCTTAATAGCGGAGCTTAATGAAAAACTGTTTTTT. Translation: CASSLIAELNEKLFF.

The chain recombines TRBV18 with TRBJ2-7, with D tentatively TRBD1 (5 bases). Germline values: CDR1 KGHSH, CDR2 LQKENI. CDR3 size: 15 residues. The V gene lost 3 bases and the J gene lost 0 bases, with 12 bases spanning the gap. Here the CDR3 reads CASSPTAYSSYEQYF. The CDR3 DNA follows: TGTGCCAGCTCACCGACAGCATACAGCTCCTACGAGCAGTACTTC.

The chain couples TRBV5-1 to TRBJ2-7; D gene ambiguous. CDR1 is SGHRS and CDR2 is YFSETQ in the germline V gene. The CDR3 runs 12 residues. V lost 0 bases, J lost 3 bases, and 4 bases lay in between. This CDR3 reads CASSLGDYEQYF. The CDR3 DNA follows: TGCGCCAGCAGCTTGGGGGACTACGAGCAGTACTTC.

The chain has TRBV9 and TRBJ2-7; 10 nucleotides align to TRBD2. CDR3 length: 14 residues. J gave up 3 bases and V 4 bases, and 4 bases lay outside the gene matches. Germline loops: CDR1 SGDLS, CDR2 YYNGEE. The DNA of the CDR3 is TGTGCCAGCAGCCTAGCGGGAGCAGGCTACGAGCAGTACTTC. Protein product: CASSLAGAGYEQYF.

The chain links TRBV6-6 to TRBJ2-3; 10 nucleotides agree with TRBD1. V was clipped by 5 bases and J by 8 bases; unmatched bases: 4. Per germline, CDR1 MNHNY and CDR2 SVGAGI (reference sequence). The CDR3 has 13 amino acids. The CDR3 reads CASSGTGVGTQYF. DNA of the CDR3: TGTGCCAGCAGTGGGACAGGGGTTGGTACGCAGTATTTT.

The gene calls are TRBV6-5 and TRBJ2-1; D is perhaps TRBD1 (5 bases). Trimming left V 2 bases short and J 14 bases short, with 19 bases between. CDR1 is MNHEY, CDR2 SVGAGI, per germline. The CDR3 runs to 14 residues. CDR3 in amino acids: CASSYASGNTGEFF. As DNA, the CDR3 is TGTGCCAGCAGTTACGCATCAGGGAACACTGGGGAGTTCTTC.

This chain uses TRBV28 with TRBJ1-5; D is undetermined. The CDR3 extends over 13 amino acids. V was shortened by 7 bases and J by 0 bases, with 7 bases between the two germline ends. CDR1 and CDR2 from the germline V gene are MDHEN and SYDVKM. The CDR3 coding sequence is TGTGCCAGCACGGACGATAGCAATCAGCCCCAGCATTTT. It encodes CASTDDSNQPQHF. Full variable domain (rest looked up from reference TRBV28 and TRBJ1-5): DVKVTQSSRYLVKRTGEKVFLECVQDMDHENMFWYRQDPGLGLRLIYFSYDVKMKEKGDIPEGYSVSREKKERFSLILESASTNQTSMYLCASTDDSNQPQHFGDGTRLSIL.